Below, 29 T cell receptor beta chains from the same sample are listed, as sequenced in a study of blood T cell repertoires in COVID-19. Generated by immunoSEQ multiplex PCR, the TCRdb table keeps only in-frame clones and is missing some. The repertoire has fewer than 150,000 clones, around 82% of them found once; the top ten carry around 8%. Sequencing used peripheral blood. These receptor sequences come from a human donor in a cohort sampled during active COVID-19.

The chain links TRBV3-1 (or the pseudogene TRBV3-2) to TRBJ2-1; 9 positions match TRBD1. J lost 6 bases, V lost 3 bases, and 9 bases had no gene match. The CDR3 is made up of 16 amino acids. The V gene's germline CDR1 is LGHDT and CDR2 YNNKEL (reference sequence). The CDR3 DNA sequence: TGTGCCAGCAGCCAGGGGACAGGGTTTAACAGCAATGAGCAGTTCTTC. This translates into CASSQGTGFNSNEQFF.

CDR3 protein: CASSQEDRVFYNEQFF. The CDR3 DNA reads TGTGCCAGCAGCCAAGAGGACAGGGTATTCTACAATGAGCAGTTCTTC. The chain has TRBV14 and TRBJ2-1; 8 nucleotides match TRBD1. With 0 bases clipped from V and 3 bases from J, the junction kept 4 bases outside the gene matches. The CDR3 has 16 residues. Germline assignment: CDR1 SGHDN and CDR2 FVKESK.

CDR3 sequence (DNA): TGTGCCAGCAGCTTACCGGGACACAACACAGATACGCAGTATTTT. Amino acids: CASSLPGHNTDTQYF. The chain employs TRBV28 and TRBJ2-3; perhaps TRBD1 as D (6 bases). Germline assignment: CDR1 MDHEN and CDR2 SYDVKM. V lost 6 bases to trimming and J lost 2 bases, with 15 bases between them. This CDR3 comprises 15 residues.

The chain recombines TRBV11-2 with TRBJ2-2, with 9 bases that match TRBD1. Germline CDR1 SGHAT, CDR2 FQNNGV. Trimming at V came to 5 bases and at J to 4 bases, leaving 5 bases not matched to a gene. This CDR3 has 15 amino acids. The CDR3 coding sequence is TGTGCCAGCAGCCTACAGGGGGCCGGCACCGGGGAGCTGTTTTTT. Translating it yields CASSLQGAGTGELFF.

This clone was counted at least ten times. The chain has TRBV11-2 and TRBJ2-7; TRBD2 aligns across 13 bases. With V trimmed by 4 bases and J by 4 bases, 4 bases remained unmatched. The length of the CDR3 is 15 residues. CDR1 and CDR2 (germline): SGHAT, FQNNGV. The CDR3 here is CASSSGLAGEYEQYF. CDR3 bases: TGTGCCAGCAGCTCAGGACTAGCGGGAGAGTACGAGCAGTACTTC.

This clone showed up just once. V gene TRBV3-1 (or the pseudogene TRBV3-2) combines with J gene TRBJ1-2; TRBD1 matches 8 bases. Germline V lookup: CDR1 LGHDT, CDR2 YNNKEL (reference sequence). The CDR3 length is 16 residues. V shed 2 bases and J 4 bases; nucleotides not matched to a gene: 9. The CDR3 sequence: CASSQLSAGTGYGYTF. For the CDR3, the DNA is TGTGCCAGCAGCCAACTCAGCGCCGGGACAGGCTATGGCTACACCTTC.

The CDR3 spells CASSRDRVSNQPQHF. CDR3 sequence (DNA): TGTGCCAGCAGCCGGGACAGGGTTAGCAATCAGCCCCAGCATTTT. This chain uses TRBV2 with TRBJ1-5; 9 nucleotides agree with TRBD1. This CDR3 contains 15 residues. The J segment lost 0 bases and the V segment lost 6 bases, leaving 3 bases of the junction unmatched. The germline V gene encodes CDR1 SNHLY and CDR2 FYNNEI.

The chain is built from TRBV28 and TRBJ1-1; no firm D call. The CDR3 loop spans 11 amino acids. Per the germline V gene, CDR1 is MDHEN and CDR2 is SYDVKM. V lost 6 bases and J 4 bases, leaving 6 bases between the germline ends. CDR3 loop: CASSPRTEAFF. CDR3 coding DNA: TGTGCCAGCAGCCCCCGCACTGAAGCTTTCTTT.

This chain joins TRBV14 and TRBJ2-1; D might be TRBD2 (5 bases). Germline V gene sequence: CDR1 SGHDN, CDR2 FVKESK. V dropped 4 bases and J dropped 4 bases, with 14 bases sitting between them. The CDR3 sequence is 15 residues long. The CDR3 DNA reads TGTGCCAGCAGCCTATTAACTGGAGGTTACAATGAGCAGTTCTTC. This encodes CASSLLTGGYNEQFF.

The CDR3 loop is CASSQVSGGTDTQYF. The DNA of the CDR3 is TGTGCCAGCAGCCAAGTCTCGGGGGGCACAGATACGCAGTATTTT. The genes are TRBV4-2 and TRBJ2-3, with a tentative D call TRBD2 (6 bases). The ends were cut back, 1 base at V and 1 base at J, with 9 bases in the middle. The CDR3 runs to 15 residues. Germline CDR1 is LGHNA and CDR2 is YNFKEQ.

This chain uses TRBV10-3 with TRBJ2-1; 14 nucleotides agree with TRBD2. This CDR3 region has 17 residues. Germline V gene lookup returns CDR1 ENHRY and CDR2 SYGVKD. The junction had 12 bases not matched to a gene; V was cut back by 10 bases and J by 4 bases. The CDR3 DNA follows: TGTGCCACGGCCGGGACTAGCGGGGGTTGGGGTTACAATGAGCAGTTCTTC. As protein: CATAGTSGGWGYNEQFF.

J is TRBJ1-2 and V is TRBV25-1; maybe TRBD1 (6 bases). Looked up from germline, CDR1 is MGHDK and CDR2 is SYGVNS. V shed 7 bases and J shed 8 bases, with 17 bases lying between them. CDR3 length: 13 residues. For the CDR3, the DNA is TGTGCCAGCACCCCGAGTGCACAGGGAGGCTACACCTTC. Its translation: CASTPSAQGGYTF.

The chain recombines TRBV2 with TRBJ2-5, with 10 bases fitting TRBD2. Looked up from germline, CDR1 is SNHLY and CDR2 is FYNNEI. The CDR3 covers 15 residues. The ends lost 6 bases at V and 3 bases at J; junction bases unmatched: 7. The CDR3 DNA sequence: TGTGCCAGCAGAGCGGGGGGGGTCATTGAAGAGACCCAGTACTTC. Encoded protein: CASRAGGVIEETQYF.

The chain is built from TRBV10-3 and TRBJ2-7; D is unresolved. The ends were cut back, 6 bases at V and 3 bases at J, with 9 bases in the middle. The CDR3 is made up of 12 amino acids. CDR1 and CDR2 (germline): ENHRY, SYGVKD. CDR3 sequence: CAIRTAGYEQYF. CDR3 sequence (DNA): TGTGCCATCAGGACGGCAGGCTACGAGCAGTACTTC.

This rearrangement joins TRBV10-3 to TRBJ2-3, with 9 positions matching TRBD1. CDR1 and CDR2 from the germline V gene are ENHRY and SYGVKD. The CDR3 loop spans 14 amino acids. The ends lost 4 bases at V and 6 bases at J; junction bases unmatched: 5. The CDR3 nucleotides are TGTGCCATCAGTGGACAGGGGGACGCGGATACGCAGTATTTT. Its protein is CAISGQGDADTQYF.

There are a few counts of this clone. V is TRBV25-1 and J is TRBJ2-2; a weak D match, TRBD1 (5 bases). This CDR3 spans 14 amino acids. CDR1 and CDR2 from the germline V gene are MGHDK and SYGVNS. Trimming stripped 2 bases from V and 3 bases from J, with 7 bases between. CDR3 sequence (DNA): TGTGCCAGCAGTGAAGCCAGGGACACCGGGGAGCTGTTTTTT. Translating it yields CASSEARDTGELFF.

This clone showed up just once. V gene TRBV25-1 combines with J gene TRBJ2-1; TRBD1 matches 7 bases. V shed 5 bases and J 7 bases; nucleotides not matched to a gene: 17. The germline gives CDR1 MGHDK, CDR2 SYGVNS. This CDR3 has 17 residues. The CDR3 loop reads CASSPPHRGQTANEQFF. Here the CDR3 DNA reads TGTGCCAGCAGTCCCCCCCACCGGGGACAGACAGCTAATGAGCAGTTCTTC. The full variable domain, rest sourced from reference TRBV25-1 and TRBJ2-1, is EADIYQTPRYLVIGTGKKITLECSQTMGHDKMYWYQQDPGMELHLIHYSYGVNSTEKGDLSSESTVSRIRTEHFPLTLESARPSHTSQYLCASSPPHRGQTANEQFFGPGTRLTVL.

This clone has just a few counts. The chain combines TRBV7-9 with TRBJ1-3; possible D gene TRBD1, 6 bases. The V and J ends lost 5 bases and 1 base respectively, with 9 bases between them. The CDR3 length is 14 residues. Germline V CDR1 and CDR2: SEHNR, FQNEAQ (reference sequence). The CDR3 sequence: CASSTDRSGNTIYF. CDR3 bases: TGTGCCAGCAGCACCGACAGGTCTGGAAACACCATATATTTT.

This clone was detected only a few times. The chain joins TRBV19 to TRBJ2-1; 10 nucleotides match TRBD2. The germline CDR1 and CDR2 sequences are LNHDA and SQIVND (reference sequence). V lost 7 bases and J lost 8; bases outside the gene matches: 11. The CDR3 consists of 15 residues. The CDR3 protein is CASTLGSSGGHEQFF. CDR3 coding DNA: TGTGCCAGTACCCTGGGGTCTAGCGGGGGCCATGAGCAGTTCTTC.

This clone turned up a few times. V gene TRBV5-8 combines with J gene TRBJ1-5; 9 nucleotides match TRBD1. From germline, CDR1 is SGHTS and CDR2 YDEGEE. The CDR3 loop spans 17 amino acids. The junction had 7 bases not matched to a gene; V was cut back by 0 bases and J by 3 bases. The CDR3 protein is CASSLDRGPLYNQPQHF. The CDR3 region has the DNA TGTGCCAGCAGCTTGGACAGGGGGCCCTTATACAATCAGCCCCAGCATTTT.

The CDR3 bases are TGTGCCAGTAGTATCCAGGGAGGGAACTATGGCTACACCTTC. Its translation: CASSIQGGNYGYTF. V and J are TRBV19 and TRBJ1-2; maybe TRBD1 (5 bases). Germline V gene data show CDR1 as LNHDA and CDR2 as SQIVND (reference sequence). The CDR3 is 14 residues long. V gave up 3 bases and J gave up 2 bases, with 10 bases separating them.

The V and J genes are TRBV5-1 and TRBJ2-2, with 13 bases aligning to TRBD2. Looked up from germline, CDR1 is SGHRS and CDR2 is YFSETQ. The CDR3 contains 17 residues. The junction had 8 bases not matched to a gene; V was cut back by 4 bases and J by 5 bases. CDR3 DNA: TGCGCCAGCAGCCCAAGACTAGCGGGGGGATCAACCGGGGAGCTGTTTTTT. Amino acid sequence: CASSPRLAGGSTGELFF.

The CDR3 region has the DNA TGCGCCAGCAGCATCGGACTAGCGGGGGGGCGCACCGGGGAGCTGTTTTTT. This encodes CASSIGLAGGRTGELFF. J is TRBJ2-2 and V is TRBV5-1; 15 bases match TRBD2. Germline V CDR1 and CDR2: SGHRS, YFSETQ. Trimming cost V 4 bases and J 4 bases; bases outside gene matches: 5. The CDR3 length is 17 residues.

This chain joins TRBV3-1 (or the pseudogene TRBV3-2) and TRBJ2-7; the match to TRBD2 covers 9 bases. CDR1 is LGHDT, CDR2 YNNKEL, per germline (reference sequence). With V trimmed by 1 base and J by 3 bases, 4 bases remained unmatched. This CDR3 has 15 residues. CDR3 in amino acids: CASSQGTSEIYEQYF. In DNA form, the CDR3 reads TGTGCCAGCAGCCAAGGGACTAGCGAGATCTACGAGCAGTACTTC.

The chain links TRBV5-1 to TRBJ2-7; TRBD1 aligns across 9 bases. This CDR3 comprises 15 residues. Germline V lookup: CDR1 SGHRS, CDR2 YFSETQ. V was pared by 3 bases and J by 3 bases, with 7 bases of the junction left unmatched. In DNA form, the CDR3 reads TGCGCCAGCAGCTCGACAGGGGGAAATCGCTACGAGCAGTACTTC. Translation gives CASSSTGGNRYEQYF.

The gene calls are TRBV9 and TRBJ2-1; possibly TRBD1 for D (7 bases). Trimming shortened V by 4 bases and J by 12 bases, and 17 bases separated the two germline ends. Per the germline V gene, CDR1 is SGDLS and CDR2 is YYNGEE. CDR3 size: 13 residues. The CDR3 coding sequence is TGTGCCAGCAGCTCTGCTGGAGGGACAGTGCAGTTCTTC. Its translation: CASSSAGGTVQFF.

J is TRBJ2-7 and V is TRBV19; no firm D call. Germline CDR1 is LNHDA and CDR2 is SQIVND (reference sequence). The CDR3 is 13 residues long. The V gene lost 0 bases and the J gene lost 13 bases, with 16 bases spanning the gap. The CDR3 DNA is TGTGCCAGTAGTATAGACTGGAGACGTCCCTTCTACTTC. This gives the protein CASSIDWRRPFYF.

This chain joins TRBV5-1 and TRBJ2-1; TRBD2 agrees at 12 bases. The CDR3 is 17 amino acids. The V gene end was trimmed by 4 bases and the J gene end by 4 bases; junction bases not matched to a gene: 9. Per germline, CDR1 SGHRS and CDR2 YFSETQ. The DNA for the CDR3 is TGCGCCAGCAGCCTTGAGACTAGCGGGGGTCCTTACAATGAGCAGTTCTTC. Translation gives CASSLETSGGPYNEQFF.

This chain uses TRBV10-3 with TRBJ2-7; D is undetermined. V shed 7 bases and J shed 3 bases, with 13 bases lying between them. There are 13 residues in the CDR3. Germline V CDR1 and CDR2: ENHRY, SYGVKD. The CDR3 bases are TGTGCCATCAACCCGGCCGGCGGCTACGAGCAGTACTTC. Protein: CAINPAGGYEQYF.